Presented here are 12 T cell receptor beta chains from one specimen sequenced in a study of blood T cell repertoires in COVID-19. Measured with immunoSEQ multiplex PCR; TCRdb has only the in-frame clones, and not every one. The repertoire holds some 230,000 clones, roughly four fifths seen once, with approximately 15% in the top ten. Specimen: PBMCs or T cells enriched from blood (not recorded which). The receptors were sampled from a man between 35 and 55 years old who had recovered from COVID-19.

The chain has TRBV9 and TRBJ2-7; 7 bases are a match to TRBD1. The V segment lost 4 bases and the J segment 7 bases; nucleotides outside the gene matches: 11. This CDR3 comprises 14 residues. The germline gives CDR1 SGDLS, CDR2 YYNGEE. CDR3 residues: CASSRLQGTMEQYF. CDR3 coding DNA: TGTGCCAGCAGCCGCCTACAGGGGACGATGGAGCAGTACTTC.

The CDR3 loop is CASSLNPSGRRYEQYF. For the CDR3, the DNA is TGTGCCAGCAGCTTGAATCCTAGCGGGAGAAGGTACGAGCAGTACTTC. This chain uses TRBV5-5 with TRBJ2-7, with TRBD2 matching 10 bases. V gave up 1 base and J gave up 4 bases; unmatched junction bases: 8. The CDR3 runs 16 residues. The germline gives CDR1 SGHKS, CDR2 YYEKEE (reference sequence).

This clone has just one count. The rearrangement joins TRBV19 to TRBJ2-5; 8 nucleotides match TRBD1. This CDR3 is 14 amino acids long. J was trimmed by 2 bases and V by 4 bases; bases with no gene match: 3. Germline loops: CDR1 LNHDA, CDR2 SQIVND (reference sequence). As DNA, the CDR3 is TGTGCCAGTAGTAAAAACAGGGGGCAAGAGACCCAGTACTTC. Translation: CASSKNRGQETQYF.

J is TRBJ2-7 and V is TRBV27; possible D gene TRBD2, 5 bases. With 5 bases removed from V and 2 bases from J, the gap between germline ends came to 10 bases. Germline loops: CDR1 MNHEY, CDR2 SMNVEV (reference sequence). The CDR3 runs 13 residues. CDR3 nucleotides: TGTGCCAGCAGTCTCGGACTTACCTACGAGCAGTACTTC. This sequence encodes CASSLGLTYEQYF.

The rearrangement joins TRBV4-1 to TRBJ2-1; tentatively, D is TRBD2 (5 bases). The CDR3 is 15 residues long. V gave up 0 bases and J gave up 2 bases, with 8 bases separating them. CDR1 MGHRA and CDR2 YSYEKL come from the germline V gene. The CDR3: CASSQDEGTYNEQFF. CDR3 DNA: TGCGCCAGCAGCCAAGATGAGGGAACCTACAATGAGCAGTTCTTC.

The chain combines TRBV14 with TRBJ2-3; D gene unclear. CDR3 length: 15 residues. Germline CDR1 and CDR2: SGHDN and FVKESK. With 5 bases removed from V and 2 bases from J, the gap between germline ends came to 14 bases. The CDR3 is CASSARPSFTDTQYF. The DNA for the CDR3 is TGTGCCAGCAGCGCTAGACCCTCATTCACAGATACGCAGTATTTT.

This clone was counted between two and nine times. This chain links TRBV5-6 with TRBJ1-1; D not resolved. The germline V gene encodes CDR1 SGHDT and CDR2 YYEEEE. Trimming pared 0 bases from V and 4 bases from J, leaving 16 bases between. The CDR3 loop spans 16 amino acids. The CDR3 loop reads CASSLERAARITEAFF. For the CDR3, the DNA is TGTGCCAGCAGCTTGGAGCGGGCGGCCCGAATCACTGAAGCTTTCTTT.

This clone has just one count. The chain is built from TRBV9 and TRBJ2-5; D unresolved. Germline V gene lookup returns CDR1 SGDLS and CDR2 YYNGEE. CDR3 size: 14 residues. Deletions cut 2 bases from V and 0 bases from J, with 8 bases between. The DNA for the CDR3 is TGTGCCAGCAGCGTGCGCCCGTACCAAGAGACCCAGTACTTC. Protein: CASSVRPYQETQYF. Full variable domain (remainder filled in from reference TRBV9 and TRBJ2-5): DSGVTQTPKHLITATGQRVTLRCSPRSGDLSVYWYQQSLDQGLQFLIQYYNGEERAKGNILERFSAQQFPDLHSELNLSSLELGDSALYFCASSVRPYQETQYFGPGTRLLVL.

The V call is TRBV7-2, the J call TRBJ1-1, with D unresolved. This CDR3 has 14 amino acids. With 1 base removed from V and 1 base from J, the gap between germline ends came to 7 bases. The germline gives CDR1 SGHTA, CDR2 FQGNSA. CDR3 coding DNA: TGTGCCAGCAGCTTAGGCCGGGGGAACACTGAAGCTTTCTTT. Translation gives CASSLGRGNTEAFF.

The chain uses TRBV15 and TRBJ2-6, with D unclear. The CDR3 contains 16 residues. Germline values: CDR1 LNHNV, CDR2 YYDKDF (reference sequence). V was cut by 1 base and J by 0 bases, with 7 bases left in between. CDR3 sequence reads: CATSRAPNSGANVLTF. The CDR3 nucleotides read TGTGCCACCAGCAGAGCGCCTAACTCTGGGGCCAACGTCCTGACTTTC. Full variable domain (missing parts from reference TRBV15 and TRBJ2-6): DAMVIQNPRYQVTQFGKPVTLSCSQTLNHNVMYWYQQKSSQAPKLLFHYYDKDFNNEADTPDNFQSRRPNTSFCFLDIRSPGLGDTAMYLCATSRAPNSGANVLTFGAGSRLTVL.

The V call is TRBV9, the J call TRBJ2-5; D is perhaps TRBD2 (6 bases). The CDR3 has 13 residues. The V gene lost 4 bases and the J gene lost 4 bases, with 11 bases spanning the gap. The germline V gene encodes CDR1 SGDLS and CDR2 YYNGEE. The DNA of the CDR3 is TGTGCCAGCAGCTCGGGACTTGCAGAGACCCAGTACTTC. This translates into CASSSGLAETQYF.

This chain links TRBV9 with TRBJ1-1; 11 bases are a match to TRBD1. Germline loops: CDR1 SGDLS, CDR2 YYNGEE. The CDR3 sequence is 15 residues long. With V trimmed by 3 bases and J by 4 bases, 5 bases remained unmatched. CDR3 sequence reads: CASSAAGTGGTEAFF. CDR3 in DNA: TGTGCCAGCAGCGCCGCCGGGACAGGGGGCACTGAAGCTTTCTTT.